At least ten counts were recorded for the clone carrying this T cell receptor (beta chain). The target antigen is unknown. The data originate from a study of T cell repertoires in cytomegalovirus infection. Study in general: Both a matching HLA type and CMV infection were indicated by public TCR beta signatures.

The CDR3 runs to 15 residues. J gave up 5 bases and V 8 bases, and 6 bases lay outside the gene matches. Germline CDR1 and CDR2: LGHNA and YNFKEQ. TCRdb fed the reads into MiXCR, producing one record per CDR3 protein. The table records roughly 190,000 distinct CDR3 sequences, approximately 9.7% of them present only once. Study-level findings and limits: Dominating the ex vivo response were TCR beta clonotypes that were CMV-specific and HLA-C-restricted. Identification of carriers of CMV plus the relevant HLA was performed using cumulative public TCR beta family frequency.

The chain couples TRBV4-2 to TRBJ2-2; TRBD2 matches at 12 bases. This receptor was taken from a human donor in good health (CMV status not recorded). Some clones in this sample may be carry-over from other donors' samples. The sequencing input was PBMCs. CDR3 sequence (DNA): TGTGCCAGCGACAGGCTAGCGGGAGGGACCGGGGAGCTGTTTTTT. It yields the protein CASDRLAGGTGELFF.